This passage covers 19 T cell receptor beta chains from one sample sequenced in a study of patients and donors after allogeneic stem cell transplantation. Each CDR3 protein gets one entry after TCRdb re-called the RT-PCR reads with MiXCR. The table shows 920,000 or so distinct CDR3 sequences, with 18% occurring only once. Sequencing was done on a sample of blood, either unsorted or a sorted T cell fraction (not recorded which). These TCRs come from a human donor who was either an allogeneic HSCT recipient or a stem cell or donor lymphocyte infusion donor (not recorded which). It is not recorded whose cells these are; they may come from a transplant donor.

This clonotype was counted only a few times. The rearrangement joins TRBV6-1 to TRBJ1-4; D remains unclear. The germline V gene has CDR1 MNHNS and CDR2 SASEGT. This CDR3 is built from 14 residues. V was trimmed by 6 bases and J by 7 bases, leaving 15 bases between them. CDR3 sequence: CASSSGRLSEKLFF. Here the CDR3 DNA reads TGTGCCAGCAGCTCGGGCAGACTTTCTGAAAAACTGTTTTTT.

This clonotype has just a few counts. The gene calls are TRBV5-1 and TRBJ2-2; 8 bases map to TRBD1. Germline CDR1 SGHRS, CDR2 YFSETQ. The CDR3 is 14 residues long. Germline trimming cut 3 bases from V and 5 bases from J; bases unmatched to any gene: 3. CDR3 in DNA: TGCGCCAGCAGCTCGCACAGGGGGACCGGGGAGCTGTTTTTT. It specifies CASSSHRGTGELFF.

This clonotype occurred a few times. The rearrangement joins TRBV20-1 to TRBJ1-5, with a possible D match to TRBD1 (6 bases). The germline V gene has CDR1 DFQATT and CDR2 SNEGSKA (reference sequence). Between the trimmed V and J ends, which lost 5 bases and 7 bases, there was a span of 9 bases. CDR3 length: 11 residues. The CDR3 loop reads CSAAGEQPQHF. CDR3 coding DNA: TGCAGTGCTGCAGGGGAGCAGCCCCAGCATTTT.

This clonotype appeared a few times. The V call is TRBV15, the J call TRBJ1-5; D not resolved. The CDR3 is made up of 13 amino acids. V lost 3 bases to trimming and J lost 5 bases, with 8 bases between them. Germline V gives CDR1 LNHNV, CDR2 YYDKDF (reference sequence). The CDR3: CATSSMADQPQHF. The CDR3 DNA reads TGTGCCACCAGCAGTATGGCAGATCAGCCCCAGCATTTT.

This clonotype has a count of ten or more. This chain connects TRBV2 to TRBJ2-2; TRBD2 aligns across 7 bases. CDR3 length: 18 amino acids. Germline loops: CDR1 SNHLY, CDR2 FYNNEI. The CDR3 sequence is CVFRSPSGKKPNTGELFF. As DNA, the CDR3 is TGTGTTTTCCGATCCCCAAGCGGGAAGAAACCGAACACCGGGGAGCTGTTTTTT. The full variable domain, completed using reference TRBV2 and TRBJ2-2, is EPEVTQTPSHQVTQMGQEVILRCVPISNHLYFYWYRQILGQKVEFLVSFYNNEISEKSEIFDDQFSVERPDGSNFTLKIRSTKLEDSAMYFCVFRSPSGKKPNTGELFFGEGSRLTVL.

The rearrangement links TRBV7-2 to TRBJ2-5, with 13 positions matching TRBD2. V lost 5 bases to trimming and J lost 4 bases; unmatched junction nucleotides: 10. CDR3 length equals 17 residues. Germline V gives CDR1 SGHTA, CDR2 FQGNSA. As DNA, the CDR3 is TGTGCCAGCAGCCTTAGTACTAGCGGGGGGGCCAGAGAGACCCAGTACTTC. This codes for CASSLSTSGGARETQYF.

CDR3 amino acids: CASSSPSRGTTARETQYF. Here the CDR3 DNA reads TGTGCCAGCAGCTCCCCATCTCGGGGGACAACGGCACGGGAGACCCAGTACTTC. The rearrangement links TRBV9 to TRBJ2-5; D is perhaps TRBD1 or TRBD2 (6 bases each). Trimming took 4 bases from V and 5 from J, leaving 27 bases between them. Germline assignment: CDR1 SGDLS and CDR2 YYNGEE. The length of the CDR3 is 18 residues.

This clonotype was recorded a few times. The rearrangement links TRBV15 to TRBJ1-5, with D perhaps matching TRBD1 (5 bases). CDR1 and CDR2 (germline): LNHNV, YYDKDF (reference sequence). CDR3 size: 14 residues. With 3 bases removed from V and 9 bases from J, the gap between germline ends came to 15 bases. This chain's CDR3 is CATSSGDRDGPQHF. The CDR3 bases are TGTGCCACCAGCAGTGGGGACCGGGATGGGCCCCAGCATTTT.

A few counts support this clonotype. The J gene is TRBJ1-3, the V gene TRBV20-1; 7 bases match TRBD1. The ends lost 6 bases at V and 4 bases at J; junction bases unmatched: 6. Germline CDR1 reads DFQATT; CDR2 reads SNEGSKA (reference sequence). The CDR3 has 13 amino acids. The CDR3 here is CSAGGQRGNTIYF. The CDR3 DNA reads as TGCAGTGCAGGGGGACAGCGGGGAAACACCATATATTTT.

This clonotype was detected only a few times. The V and J genes are TRBV27 and TRBJ2-7; 12 bases are a match to TRBD2. Unmatched junction bases numbered 3, after V lost 3 bases and J lost 3 bases. This CDR3 comprises 15 residues. The germline V gene has CDR1 MNHEY and CDR2 SMNVEV (reference sequence). The CDR3 region is CASSFSSGRVYEQYF. The CDR3 region has the DNA TGTGCCAGCAGTTTCTCTAGCGGGAGGGTCTACGAGCAGTACTTC.

This clonotype has a handful of counts. The chain is built from TRBV5-1 and TRBJ2-3, with TRBD2 matching 9 bases. There are 16 residues in the CDR3. Unmatched junction bases numbered 10, after V lost 0 bases and J lost 8 bases. Germline V gene lookup returns CDR1 SGHRS and CDR2 YFSETQ. CDR3 residues: CASSLAGASGIVTQYF. CDR3 in DNA: TGCGCCAGCAGCTTGGCCGGGGCTAGCGGGATTGTTACGCAGTATTTT. Filled out from reference TRBV5-1 and TRBJ2-3, the complete variable domain reads KAGVTQTPRYLIKTRGQQVTLSCSPISGHRSVSWYQQTPGQGLQFLFEYFSETQRNKGNFPGRFSGRQFSNSRSEMNVSTLELGDSALYLCASSLAGASGIVTQYFGPGTRLTVL.

This chain joins TRBV7-9 and TRBJ2-3; D possibly corresponds to TRBD2 (6 bases). The CDR3 length is 15 residues. The V end lost 4 bases, the J end lost 10 bases, and 21 bases lay between the germline ends. CDR1 and CDR2 (germline): SEHNR, FQNEAQ (reference sequence). This chain's CDR3 is CASSYRGASPQSQYF. The DNA for the CDR3 is TGTGCCAGCAGCTACCGCGGGGCTTCTCCCCAATCGCAGTATTTT.

CDR3 sequence (DNA): TGTGCCAGCTCGACAGGTCTGAATGAAAAACTGTTTTTT. As protein: CASSTGLNEKLFF. This chain links TRBV18 with TRBJ1-4, with D possibly TRBD1 on 6 matching bases. Germline V gene data show CDR1 as KGHSH and CDR2 as LQKENI. V gave up 6 bases and J gave up 5 bases, with 10 bases separating them. This CDR3 comprises 13 residues.

This clonotype was observed a handful of times. The rearrangement links TRBV15 to TRBJ1-5, with D hard to call. Trimming cost V 1 base and J 3 bases, with 10 bases left between them. CDR3 length equals 15 residues. CDR1 LNHNV and CDR2 YYDKDF come from the germline V gene (reference sequence). CDR3 sequence reads: CATSRVGRFNQPQHF. The CDR3 nucleotides are TGTGCCACCAGCAGAGTCGGCCGCTTCAATCAGCCCCAGCATTTT.

The chain has TRBV4-3 and TRBJ1-5, with D hard to call. This CDR3 contains 15 residues. Per the germline V gene, CDR1 is LGHNA and CDR2 is YSLEER. V lost 1 base and J lost 4, with 11 bases in between. The CDR3 bases are TGCGCCAGCAGCCAAGTGGTCGCCGCGAATCAGCCCCAGCATTTT. This codes for CASSQVVAANQPQHF.

A few counts support this clonotype. This chain links TRBV9 with TRBJ1-6, with D maybe TRBD1 (6 bases). The CDR3 covers 16 residues. The germline gives CDR1 SGDLS, CDR2 YYNGEE. Trimming left V 0 bases short and J 2 bases short, with 9 bases between. CDR3 region: CASSVEGDAYNSPLHF. Written as DNA, the CDR3 is TGTGCCAGCAGCGTAGAGGGGGACGCCTATAATTCACCCCTCCACTTT.

The CDR3, as DNA: TGTGCCAGCAGTCCACCCGCCTTGGGCAGTAGCGCCTACAATGAGCAGTTCTTC. It specifies CASSPPALGSSAYNEQFF. V and J are TRBV12-3 or TRBV12-4 and TRBJ2-1, with TRBD2 as a possible D gene (5 bases). Between the trimmed V and J ends, which lost 5 bases and 2 bases, there was a span of 22 bases. This CDR3 has 18 amino acids.

This clonotype was found a few times. The chain links TRBV9 to TRBJ2-1; D is possibly TRBD2 (5 bases). Germline CDR1 SGDLS, CDR2 YYNGEE. The CDR3 runs to 12 residues. Deletions cut 3 bases from V and 8 bases from J, with 9 bases between. In DNA form, the CDR3 reads TGTGCCAGCAGCGCTGGGAGTTATGAGCAGTTCTTC. Translated: CASSAGSYEQFF.

This clonotype was recorded a few times. This chain uses TRBV12-3 or TRBV12-4 with TRBJ1-5; D call uncertain. CDR3 length: 15 amino acids. With 1 base removed from V and 6 bases from J, the gap between germline ends came to 13 bases. The CDR3 DNA reads as TGTGCCAGCAGTTTAGACGGGGTCCCGGGTCAGCCCCAGCATTTT. This gives the protein CASSLDGVPGQPQHF.